The TCR beta chain described here comes from a study of human T cells and chemical hapten exposure. The study, taken as a whole, reports: TCRs above 1 in 1000 frequency stayed constant with DPC sensitization. Every donor had alopecia, and their immune response may therefore differ from healthy people's.

This clonotype occurred a few times. Its antigen is unknown. Time point indicated: patch test 1, 2 weeks after DPC sensitization. Indicated treatment: therapeutic diphenylcyclopropenone sensitization with weekly scalp DPC. Ahead of applying each patch test, blood was sampled. People who gave samples had alopecia, were 18 to 70 years old, and were suitable for DPC. Each CDR3 protein gets one entry after TCRdb re-called the RACE reads with MiXCR. The sample lists just under 350,000 distinct CDR3 sequences, around 6.9% occurring once. The CDR3 loop spans 15 amino acids. Trimming cost V 6 bases and J 1 base, with 16 bases left between them. The germline gives CDR1 SGHRS, CDR2 YFSETQ.

This receptor was taken from a woman younger than 30 with alopecia areata. Some clones in this sample may be carry-over from other donors' samples. The sample was whole blood, taken in connection with sensitization to the hapten diphenylcyclopropenone (DPC). The V gene is TRBV5-1, the J gene TRBJ1-1, with D unresolved. The CDR3 is CASTPLTTANTEAFF. CDR3 in DNA: TGCGCCAGCACCCCTCTAACCACAGCGAACACTGAAGCTTTCTTT.